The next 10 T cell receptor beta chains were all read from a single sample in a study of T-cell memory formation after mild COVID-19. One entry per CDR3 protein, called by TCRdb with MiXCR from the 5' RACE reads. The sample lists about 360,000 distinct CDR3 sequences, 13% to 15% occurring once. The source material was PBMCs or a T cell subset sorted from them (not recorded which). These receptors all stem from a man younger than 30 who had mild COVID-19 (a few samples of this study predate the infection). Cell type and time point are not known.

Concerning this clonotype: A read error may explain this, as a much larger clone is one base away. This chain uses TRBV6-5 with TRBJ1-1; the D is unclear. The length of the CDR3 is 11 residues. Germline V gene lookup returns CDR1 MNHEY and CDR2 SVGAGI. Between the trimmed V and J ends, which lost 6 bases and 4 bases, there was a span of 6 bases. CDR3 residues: CASSSITEAFF. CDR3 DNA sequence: TGTGCCAGCAGCTCGATCACTGAAGCTTTCTTT.

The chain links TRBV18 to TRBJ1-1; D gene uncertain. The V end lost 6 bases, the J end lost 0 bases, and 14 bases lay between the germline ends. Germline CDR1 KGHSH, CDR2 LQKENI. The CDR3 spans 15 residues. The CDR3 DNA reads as TGTGCCAGCTCCTCCGGGATGGTCATGAACACTGAAGCTTTCTTT. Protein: CASSSGMVMNTEAFF.

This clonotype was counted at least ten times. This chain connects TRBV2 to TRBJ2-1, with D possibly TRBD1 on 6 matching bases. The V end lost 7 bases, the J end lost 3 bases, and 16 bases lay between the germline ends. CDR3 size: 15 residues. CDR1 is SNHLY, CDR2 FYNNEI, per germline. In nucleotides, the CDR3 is TGTGCCAGCATTTCCGGCAGGGGAATCTACAATGAGCAGTTCTTC. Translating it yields CASISGRGIYNEQFF.

The CDR3 protein is CASSPTRVGETQYF. CDR3 sequence (DNA): TGTGCCAGCAGCCCGACTAGGGTGGGCGAGACCCAGTACTTC. The chain employs TRBV7-3 and TRBJ2-5; a possible D gene is TRBD2 (6 bases). The CDR3 has 14 residues. Trimming shortened V by 5 bases and J by 5 bases, and 15 bases separated the two germline ends. Germline CDR1 SGHTA, CDR2 FQGTGA.

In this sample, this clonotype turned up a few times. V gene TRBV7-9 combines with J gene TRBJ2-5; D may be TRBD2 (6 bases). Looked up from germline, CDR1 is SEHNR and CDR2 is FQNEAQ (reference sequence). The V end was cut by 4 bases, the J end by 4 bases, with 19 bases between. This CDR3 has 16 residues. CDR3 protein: CASSSNRNGGGETQYF. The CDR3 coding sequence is TGTGCCAGCAGCTCGAACAGGAACGGGGGTGGAGAGACCCAGTACTTC.

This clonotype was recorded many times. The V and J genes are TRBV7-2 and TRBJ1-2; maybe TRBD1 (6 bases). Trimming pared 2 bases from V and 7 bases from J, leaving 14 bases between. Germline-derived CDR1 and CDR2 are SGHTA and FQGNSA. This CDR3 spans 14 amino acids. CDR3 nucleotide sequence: TGTGCCAGCAGCTTAACCCAGGGGCTGGGTGGCTACACCTTC. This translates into CASSLTQGLGGYTF.

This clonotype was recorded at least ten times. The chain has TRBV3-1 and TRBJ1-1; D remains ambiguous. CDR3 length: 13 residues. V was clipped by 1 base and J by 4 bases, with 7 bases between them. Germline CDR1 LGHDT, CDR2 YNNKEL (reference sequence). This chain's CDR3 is CASSQAGATEAFF. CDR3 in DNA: TGTGCCAGCAGCCAAGCGGGCGCCACTGAAGCTTTCTTT.

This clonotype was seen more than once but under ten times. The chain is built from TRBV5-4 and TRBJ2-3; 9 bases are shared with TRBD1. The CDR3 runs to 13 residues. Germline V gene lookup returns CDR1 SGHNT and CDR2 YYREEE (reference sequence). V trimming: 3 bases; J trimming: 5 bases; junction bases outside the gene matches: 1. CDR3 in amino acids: CASSWTGVDTQYF. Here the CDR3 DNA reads TGTGCCAGCAGCTGGACAGGGGTAGATACGCAGTATTTT. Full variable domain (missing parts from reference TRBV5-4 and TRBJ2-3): ETGVTQSPTHLIKTRGQQVTLRCSSQSGHNTVSWYQQALGQGPQFIFQYYREEENGRGNFPPRFSGLQFPNYSSELNVNALELDDSALYLCASSWTGVDTQYFGPGTRLTVL.

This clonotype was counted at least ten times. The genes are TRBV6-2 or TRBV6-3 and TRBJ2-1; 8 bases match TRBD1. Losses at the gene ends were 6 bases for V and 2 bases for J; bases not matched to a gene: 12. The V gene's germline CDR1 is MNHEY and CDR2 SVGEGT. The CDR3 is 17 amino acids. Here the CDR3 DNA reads TGTGCCAGCAGCGATAGGACAGGGCTGTTGACCTACAATGAGCAGTTCTTC. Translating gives CASSDRTGLLTYNEQFF.

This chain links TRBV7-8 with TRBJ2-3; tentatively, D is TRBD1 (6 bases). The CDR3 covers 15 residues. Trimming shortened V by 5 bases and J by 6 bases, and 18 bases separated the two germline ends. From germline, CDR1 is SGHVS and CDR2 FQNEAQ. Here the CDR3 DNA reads TGTGCCAGCAGCATCGGACAGTTCTCATCTGATACGCAGTATTTT. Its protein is CASSIGQFSSDTQYF.